This TCR beta chain was captured in a study of blood T cell repertoires in COVID-19. Across the whole study: Spain, Italy and the United States supplied samples that represented acute and convalescent COVID-19. In each case, the material was cDNA or gDNA derived from T cells, B-cell-depleted T cells, or PBMCs.

Authors' analysis steps: The assay estimated nucleated cells by amplifying reference gene primers. Here immunoSEQ multiplex PCR was the method, and the copy in TCRdb shows in-frame clones only, minus some. Clonal size and the V and J genes are those of that table, whereas D and trimming came from the DNA. The table has 70,000 to 95,000 clones, 82% seen once; the top ten hold around a fifth. Sequencing was carried out using peripheral blood. The source of this sequence is a human donor in a cohort sampled during active COVID-19.

The CDR3 DNA reads as TGTGCCTGGAAAACAGGAGTTAGCGGCTACACCTTC. Its protein is CAWKTGVSGYTF. This chain joins TRBV30 and TRBJ1-2; tentatively, D is TRBD1 (5 bases). The ends were cut back, 4 bases at V and 8 bases at J, with 14 bases in the middle. The CDR3 loop spans 12 amino acids. Germline assignment: CDR1 GTSNPN and CDR2 SVGIG (reference sequence). Complete variable domain (other parts from reference TRBV30 and TRBJ1-2): SQTIHQWPATLVQPVGSPLSLECTVEGTSNPNLYWYRQAAGRGLQLLFYSVGIGQISSEVPQNLSASRPQDRQFILSSKKLLLSDSGFYLCAWKTGVSGYTFGSGTRLTVV.